This T cell receptor (beta chain) was recovered during a study of cytomegalovirus exposure and HLA in healthy donors. Trimming shortened V by 2 bases and J by 0 bases, and 8 bases separated the two germline ends. Germline CDR1 and CDR2: LGHNA and YNFKEQ. The CDR3 has 14 residues. Use of 60 Vbeta and 13 Jbeta primers characterized the PCR. Sequencing was performed with immunoSEQ multiplex PCR; in TCRdb, only in-frame clones are kept and a portion is missing. Here the sample spans roughly 100,000 clones, around 73% being singletons. Sequencing used PBMCs. The sequence was obtained from a woman aged 40-49 years in good health and CMV-seronegative. V and J are TRBV4-2 and TRBJ2-7, with D possibly matching TRBD2 (6 bases). The chain's CDR3 is CASSQTGSSYEQYF. The CDR3 DNA is TGTGCCAGCAGCCAAACCGGGAGCTCCTACGAGCAGTACTTC.